This T cell receptor beta chain was retrieved from a study of a mutant IDH1 vaccine in newly diagnosed glioma. Study-wide background: Most patients had radiochemotherapy with temozolomide before enrollment; others had one alone.

To note about this clone: As yet, its antigen is unknown.

Time point meaning: week 35, safety follow-up. Topical imiquimod was applied with each vaccine dose, which held 300 ug of mutant IDH1 20-mer peptide. Patients, over weeks 1, 3, 5, 7, 11, 15, 19 and 23, received a total of eight vaccinations. The CDR3 contains 15 residues. Germline V gives CDR1 SEHNR, CDR2 FQNEAQ (reference sequence). V was pared by 8 bases and J by 7 bases, with 15 bases of the junction left unmatched. Clones were sequenced by immunoSEQ multiplex PCR, and TCRdb holds only the in-frame ones, with some missing. The profile shows 73,000 or so clones, 84% of them singletons. Sequenced here: PBMCs, sampled from a glioma patient whose treatment included an IDH1 peptide vaccine. The sequence was collected from a man between 18 and 29 years old with glioma. The gene calls are TRBV7-9 and TRBJ1-2; 8 bases line up with TRBD1. The CDR3 spells CASVGQGGLAGGYTF. CDR3 nucleotide sequence: TGTGCCAGCGTTGGACAGGGCGGTTTGGCAGGTGGCTACACCTTC. The complete variable domain, with remaining parts taken from reference TRBV7-9 and TRBJ1-2, reads DTGVSQNPRHKITKRGQNVTFRCDPISEHNRLYWYRQTLGQGPEFLTYFQNEAQLEKSRLLSDRFSAERPKGSFSTLEIQRTEQGDSAMYLCASVGQGGLAGGYTFGSGTRLTVV.